Listed here are 9 T cell receptor beta chains from one sample, sequenced in a study of blood T cells in healthy people across ages. The use of a sample-barcoded 5' primer and a J-beta primer mix characterized a second PCR of roughly 7 to 11 cycles. MiXCR, run by TCRdb on the 5' RACE reads, gives a single entry per CDR3 protein. The sample consists of approximately 1.5 million distinct CDR3 sequences, 35% to 45% of them appearing once. The sequencing sample was made of blood. These receptor sequences come from a woman aged 18-29 years in good health.

This clonotype was seen just once. The chain links TRBV29-1 to TRBJ2-7; weak D call: TRBD1 (6 bases). This CDR3 has 12 residues. The germline V gene encodes CDR1 SQVTM and CDR2 ANQGSEA. V was cut by 6 bases and J by 5 bases, with 14 bases left in between. The DNA for the CDR3 is TGCAGCGTCCGTTCGACAGGACACGAGCAGTACTTC. Protein sequence: CSVRSTGHEQYF.

The chain uses TRBV18 and TRBJ2-6, with D perhaps being TRBD1 or TRBD2 (5 bases each). Germline values: CDR1 KGHSH, CDR2 LQKENI. The V gene lost 6 bases and the J gene lost 0 bases, with 9 bases spanning the gap. The CDR3 is made up of 15 amino acids. CDR3 protein: CASSKGTSGANVLTF. Written as DNA, the CDR3 is TGTGCCAGCTCGAAAGGGACCTCTGGGGCCAACGTCCTGACTTTC.

The sample holds a few counts of this clonotype. The V call is TRBV29-1, the J call TRBJ2-3; D is unclear. Trimming took off 4 bases at V and 2 bases at J, with 10 bases between the two ends. The CDR3 runs to 13 residues. CDR1 is SQVTM and CDR2 is ANQGSEA in the germline V gene. The CDR3 loop reads CSVGTQHTDTQYF. CDR3 in DNA: TGCAGCGTTGGGACCCAACACACAGATACGCAGTATTTT.

About this clonotype itself: The CDR3 does not close with the conserved phenylalanine or tryptophan, likely indicating a read error. V usage is TRBV7-2 and J usage is TRBJ2-2; tentative D call: TRBD1 (5 bases). This CDR3 has 16 amino acids. CDR1 and CDR2 from the germline V gene are SGHTA and FQGNSA. V shed 0 bases and J shed 0 bases, with 8 bases lying between them. CDR3: CASSLAAGSNTGELFI. For the CDR3, the DNA is TGTGCCAGCAGCTTAGCGGCAGGGTCGAACACCGGGGAGCTGTTTATT.

This clonotype was detected only a few times. The chain couples TRBV21-1 to TRBJ2-4; the table's D call of TRBD1 was not tested on the DNA. The J call may not be correct, given that the DNA end is closer to TRBJ2-7. TRBV21-1 is noted as a pseudogene. The length of the CDR3 is 14 residues. The CDR3 sequence: CASSNVRTSYEQYF. CDR3 nucleotides: TGTGCCAGCAGCAACGTCCGGACATCCTACGAGCAGTACTTC.

The J gene is TRBJ1-1, the V gene TRBV11-2; D ambiguous. The CDR3 has 16 amino acids. V shed 2 bases and J shed 0 bases, with 13 bases lying between them. From germline, CDR1 is SGHAT and CDR2 FQNNGV. Here the CDR3 DNA reads TGTGCCAGCAGCTTATGGTCTTCTAGGATGAACACTGAAGCTTTCTTT. Translating gives CASSLWSSRMNTEAFF.

This clonotype was picked up one time. The chain is built from TRBV21-1 and TRBJ2-7; TRBD2 reflects the table's D call only, with no check against the DNA. TRBV21-1 is shown as a pseudogene. The CDR3 contains 17 residues. The CDR3 bases are TGTGCCAGCAGCAAGCAGTTTCGAAGCGGAGAATACTACGAGCAGTACTTC. Protein product: CASSKQFRSGEYYEQYF.

This clonotype showed up just a few times. The gene calls are TRBV7-2 and TRBJ2-5; 9 bases agree with TRBD2. CDR1 is SGHTA, CDR2 FQGNSA, per germline. The CDR3 sequence is 16 residues long. The ends lost 3 bases at V and 1 base at J; junction bases unmatched: 6. The CDR3 is CASSLLLAGTQETQYF. Here the CDR3 DNA reads TGTGCCAGCAGCTTGCTACTAGCGGGTACCCAAGAGACCCAGTACTTC.

The rearrangement links TRBV6-2 or TRBV6-3 to TRBJ2-2, with D maybe TRBD2 (6 bases). CDR3 length equals 15 residues. Trimming cost V 0 bases and J 4 bases, with 9 bases left between them. From germline, CDR1 is MNHEY and CDR2 SVGEGT. CDR3 sequence: CASSYSTSITGELFF. CDR3 DNA sequence: TGTGCCAGCAGTTACTCGACTAGTATCACCGGGGAGCTGTTTTTT.